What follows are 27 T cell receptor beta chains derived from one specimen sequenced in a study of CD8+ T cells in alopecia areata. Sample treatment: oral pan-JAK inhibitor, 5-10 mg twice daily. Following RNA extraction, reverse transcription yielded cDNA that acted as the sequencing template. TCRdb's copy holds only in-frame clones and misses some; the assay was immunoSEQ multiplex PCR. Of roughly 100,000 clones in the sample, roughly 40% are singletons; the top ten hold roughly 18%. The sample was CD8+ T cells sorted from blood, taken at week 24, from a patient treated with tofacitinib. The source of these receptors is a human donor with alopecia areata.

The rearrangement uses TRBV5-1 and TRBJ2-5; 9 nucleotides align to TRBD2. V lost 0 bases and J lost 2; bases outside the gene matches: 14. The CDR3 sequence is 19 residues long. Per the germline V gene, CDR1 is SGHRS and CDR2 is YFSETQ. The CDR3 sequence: CASSLEDIIAGVSQETQYF. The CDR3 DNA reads TGCGCCAGCAGCTTGGAAGACATTATAGCGGGAGTGTCACAAGAGACCCAGTACTTC. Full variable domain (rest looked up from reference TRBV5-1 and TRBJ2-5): KAGVTQTPRYLIKTRGQQVTLSCSPISGHRSVSWYQQTPGQGLQFLFEYFSETQRNKGNFPGRFSGRQFSNSRSEMNVSTLELGDSALYLCASSLEDIIAGVSQETQYFGPGTRLLVL.

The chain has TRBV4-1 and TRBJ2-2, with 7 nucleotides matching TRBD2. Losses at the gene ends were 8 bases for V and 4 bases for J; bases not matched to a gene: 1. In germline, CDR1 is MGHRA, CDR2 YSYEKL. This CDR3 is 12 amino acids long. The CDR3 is CASAGVTGELFF. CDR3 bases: TGCGCCAGCGCGGGGGTCACCGGGGAGCTGTTTTTT.

The CDR3 sequence: CASSFTLQDEAFF. CDR3 in DNA: TGTGCCAGCAGTTTCACGTTACAGGATGAAGCTTTCTTT. The V gene is TRBV27, the J gene TRBJ1-1; D may be TRBD1 (5 bases). The CDR3 is made up of 13 amino acids. Germline-derived CDR1 and CDR2 are MNHEY and SMNVEV (reference sequence). V lost 3 bases, J lost 7 bases, and 12 bases lay in between.

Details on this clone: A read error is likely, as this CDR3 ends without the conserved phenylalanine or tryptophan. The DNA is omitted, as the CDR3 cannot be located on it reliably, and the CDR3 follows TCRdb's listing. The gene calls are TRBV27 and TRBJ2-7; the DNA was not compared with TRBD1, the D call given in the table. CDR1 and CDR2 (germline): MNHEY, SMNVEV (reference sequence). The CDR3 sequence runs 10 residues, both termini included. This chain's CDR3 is CAHTGPDRAL.

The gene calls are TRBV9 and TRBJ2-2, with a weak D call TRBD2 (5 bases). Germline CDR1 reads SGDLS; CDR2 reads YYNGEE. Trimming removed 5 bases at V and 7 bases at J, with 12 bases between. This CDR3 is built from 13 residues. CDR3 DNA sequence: TGTGCCAGCAGGAGTAACCGGGGCGGGGAGCTGTTTTTT. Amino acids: CASRSNRGGELFF.

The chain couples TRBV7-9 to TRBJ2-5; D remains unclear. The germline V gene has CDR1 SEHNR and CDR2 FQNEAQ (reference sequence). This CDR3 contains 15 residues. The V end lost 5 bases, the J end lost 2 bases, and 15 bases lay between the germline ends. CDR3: CASSPPPAAQETQYF. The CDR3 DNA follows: TGTGCCAGCAGCCCCCCCCCGGCAGCTCAAGAGACCCAGTACTTC.

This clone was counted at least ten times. This CDR3 is CASSLSRQGDREQYF. Written as DNA, the CDR3 is TGCGCCAGCAGCCTTTCTCGGCAGGGTGACCGCGAGCAGTACTTC. The V call is TRBV4-1, the J call TRBJ2-7, with D maybe TRBD1 (5 bases). The CDR3 length is 15 residues. V lost 4 bases and J 6 bases, leaving 19 bases between the germline ends. In germline, CDR1 is MGHRA, CDR2 YSYEKL.

The CDR3 coding sequence is TGTGCCTGGAGTGTACAGTCGTGGAATGAGCAGTTCTTC. Amino acids: CAWSVQSWNEQFF. The rearrangement joins TRBV30 to TRBJ2-1; D unresolved. CDR1 is GTSNPN, CDR2 SVGIG, per germline (reference sequence). V lost 0 bases to trimming and J lost 7 bases, with 10 bases between them. The CDR3 covers 13 residues.

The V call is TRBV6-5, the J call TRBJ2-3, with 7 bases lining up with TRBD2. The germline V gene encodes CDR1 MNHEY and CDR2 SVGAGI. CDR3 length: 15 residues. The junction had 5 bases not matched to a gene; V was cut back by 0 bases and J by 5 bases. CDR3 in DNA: TGTGCCAGCAGTTACTCGGGGGAGGGTCTAGATACGCAGTATTTT. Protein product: CASSYSGEGLDTQYF.

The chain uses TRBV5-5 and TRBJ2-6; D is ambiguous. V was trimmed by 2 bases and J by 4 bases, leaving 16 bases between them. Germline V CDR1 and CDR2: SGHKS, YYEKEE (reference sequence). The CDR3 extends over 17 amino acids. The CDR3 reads CASSFETPSAGANVLTF. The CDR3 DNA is TGTGCCAGCAGCTTTGAGACCCCTTCGGCAGGGGCCAACGTCCTGACTTTC.

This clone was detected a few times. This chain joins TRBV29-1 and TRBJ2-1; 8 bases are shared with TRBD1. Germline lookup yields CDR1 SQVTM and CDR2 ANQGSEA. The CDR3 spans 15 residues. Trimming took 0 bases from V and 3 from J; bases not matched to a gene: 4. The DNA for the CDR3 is TGCAGCGTTGAAGATCGGGACAGGAGCTACAATGAGCAGTTCTTC. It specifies CSVEDRDRSYNEQFF.

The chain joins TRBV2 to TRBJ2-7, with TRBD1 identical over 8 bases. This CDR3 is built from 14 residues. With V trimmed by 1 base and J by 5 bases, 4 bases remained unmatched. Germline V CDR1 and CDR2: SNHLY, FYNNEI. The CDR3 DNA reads TGTGCCAGCAGTGAAGTGGACAGGGTGGACGAGCAGTACTTC. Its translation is CASSEVDRVDEQYF.

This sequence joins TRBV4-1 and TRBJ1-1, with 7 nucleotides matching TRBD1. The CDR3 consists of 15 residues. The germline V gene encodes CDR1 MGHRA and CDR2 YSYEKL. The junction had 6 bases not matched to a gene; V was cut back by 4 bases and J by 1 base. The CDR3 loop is CASSLNRGRNTEAFF. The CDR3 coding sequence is TGCGCCAGCAGCCTCAACAGGGGAAGGAACACTGAAGCTTTCTTT.

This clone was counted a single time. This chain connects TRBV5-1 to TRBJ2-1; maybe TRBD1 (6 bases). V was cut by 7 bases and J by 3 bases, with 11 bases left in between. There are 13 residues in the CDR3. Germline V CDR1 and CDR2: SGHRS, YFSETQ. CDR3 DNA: TGCGCCAGCCGGTCAGGGGACTACAATGAGCAGTTCTTC. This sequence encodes CASRSGDYNEQFF.

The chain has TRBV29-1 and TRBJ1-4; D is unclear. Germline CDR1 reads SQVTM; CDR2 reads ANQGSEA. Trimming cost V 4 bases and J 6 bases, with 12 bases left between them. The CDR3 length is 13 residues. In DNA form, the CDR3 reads TGCAGCGTTGTCGACACCTCTTATGAAAAACTGTTTTTT. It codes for CSVVDTSYEKLFF.

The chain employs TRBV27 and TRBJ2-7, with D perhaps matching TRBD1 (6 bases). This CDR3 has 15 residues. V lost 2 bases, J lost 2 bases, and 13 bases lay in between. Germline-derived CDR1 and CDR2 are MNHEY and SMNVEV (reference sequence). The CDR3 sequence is CASSLSRGGPYEQYF. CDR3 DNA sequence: TGTGCCAGCAGTTTAAGTAGAGGGGGTCCCTACGAGCAGTACTTC.

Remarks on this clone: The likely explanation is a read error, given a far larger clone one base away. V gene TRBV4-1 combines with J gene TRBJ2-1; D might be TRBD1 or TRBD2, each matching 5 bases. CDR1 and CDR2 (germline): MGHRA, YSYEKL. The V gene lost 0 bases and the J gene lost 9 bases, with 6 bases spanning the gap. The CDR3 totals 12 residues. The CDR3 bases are TGCGCCAGCAGCCAAGATGGGGGTGAGCAGTTCTTC. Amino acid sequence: CASSQDGGEQFF.

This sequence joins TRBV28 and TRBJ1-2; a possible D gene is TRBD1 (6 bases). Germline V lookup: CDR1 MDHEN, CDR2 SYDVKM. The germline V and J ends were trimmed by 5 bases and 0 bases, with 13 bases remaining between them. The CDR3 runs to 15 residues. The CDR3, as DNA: TGTGCCAGCAGTCCCTGGACAGAATCTAACTATGGCTACACCTTC. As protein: CASSPWTESNYGYTF.

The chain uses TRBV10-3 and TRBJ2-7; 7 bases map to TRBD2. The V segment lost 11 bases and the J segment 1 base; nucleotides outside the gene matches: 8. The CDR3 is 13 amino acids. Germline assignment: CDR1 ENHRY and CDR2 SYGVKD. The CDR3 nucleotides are TGTGCCTCCTACCCCGGGGGGTCCTACGAGCAGTACTTC. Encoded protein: CASYPGGSYEQYF.

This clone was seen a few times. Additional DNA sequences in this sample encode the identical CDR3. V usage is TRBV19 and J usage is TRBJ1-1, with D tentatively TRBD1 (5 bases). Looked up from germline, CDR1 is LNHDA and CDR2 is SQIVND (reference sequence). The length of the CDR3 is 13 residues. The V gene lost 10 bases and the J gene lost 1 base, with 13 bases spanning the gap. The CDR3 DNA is TGTGCCACCCAGGGAGGGGCGAACACTGAAGCTTTCTTT. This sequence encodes CATQGGANTEAFF.

CDR3 sequence reads: CASTEGGLRDTIYF. CDR3 DNA sequence: TGTGCCAGCACCGAAGGGGGCCTACGGGACACCATATATTTT. The chain combines TRBV6-1 with TRBJ1-3; 7 bases map to TRBD1. Germline V lookup: CDR1 MNHNS, CDR2 SASEGT. CDR3 length: 14 amino acids. Unmatched junction bases numbered 11, after V lost 7 bases and J lost 8 bases.

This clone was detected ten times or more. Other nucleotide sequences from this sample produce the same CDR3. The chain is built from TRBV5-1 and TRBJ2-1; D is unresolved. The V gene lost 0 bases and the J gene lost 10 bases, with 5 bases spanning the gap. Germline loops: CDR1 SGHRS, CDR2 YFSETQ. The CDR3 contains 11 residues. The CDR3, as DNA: TGCGCCAGCAGCTTGGGACCCGAGCAGTTCTTC. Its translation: CASSLGPEQFF.

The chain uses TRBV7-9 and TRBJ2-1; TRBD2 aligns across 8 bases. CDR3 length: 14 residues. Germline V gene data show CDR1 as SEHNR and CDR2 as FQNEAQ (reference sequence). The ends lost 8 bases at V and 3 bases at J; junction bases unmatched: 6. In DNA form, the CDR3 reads TGTGCCAGCGCCCCCAGCGGGAGCTACAATGAGCAGTTCTTC. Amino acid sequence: CASAPSGSYNEQFF.

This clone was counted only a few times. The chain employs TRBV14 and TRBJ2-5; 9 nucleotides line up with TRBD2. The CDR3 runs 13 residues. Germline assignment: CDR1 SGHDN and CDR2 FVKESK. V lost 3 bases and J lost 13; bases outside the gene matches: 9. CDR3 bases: TGTGCCAGCAGCCACCAGCGGGAGGTGCACCGGTACTTC. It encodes CASSHQREVHRYF.

As DNA, the CDR3 is TGTGCCTGGAGTTCGGGCAGACAGTACTTC. Translation: CAWSSGRQYF. The rearrangement links TRBV30 to TRBJ2-7; D remains unclear. Trimming took off 2 bases at V and 10 bases at J, with 9 bases between the two ends. From germline, CDR1 is GTSNPN and CDR2 SVGIG (reference sequence). This CDR3 is 10 amino acids long.

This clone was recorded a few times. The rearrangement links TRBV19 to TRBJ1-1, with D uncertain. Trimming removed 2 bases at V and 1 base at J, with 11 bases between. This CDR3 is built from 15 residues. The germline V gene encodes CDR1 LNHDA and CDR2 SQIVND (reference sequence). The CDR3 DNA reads TGTGCCAGTAGTATAACGAGGGTGGGGAACACTGAAGCTTTCTTT. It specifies CASSITRVGNTEAFF.

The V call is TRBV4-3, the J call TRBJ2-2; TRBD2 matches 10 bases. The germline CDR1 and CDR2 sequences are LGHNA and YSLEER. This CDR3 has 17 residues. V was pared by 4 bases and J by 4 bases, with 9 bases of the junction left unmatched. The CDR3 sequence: CASSPKRGLAFTGELFF. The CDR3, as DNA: TGCGCCAGCAGCCCGAAGAGGGGACTAGCGTTCACCGGGGAGCTGTTTTTT.